The 25 T cell receptor beta chains below all came from one sample that was sequenced in a study of technical replicates of blood from several donors. Assay: immunoSEQ multiplex PCR; the TCRdb copy retains only in-frame clones and omits some. The sample lists about 80,000 clones; roughly 93% were seen once. The sequenced sample consisted of T cells isolated from PBMCs. Source of these receptors: a human donor in good health.

This chain joins TRBV5-1 and TRBJ2-7; TRBD1 agrees at 9 bases. Per the germline V gene, CDR1 is SGHRS and CDR2 is YFSETQ. After removal of 0 bases from V and 2 bases from J, the junction contained 3 bases not matched to a gene. The CDR3 loop spans 15 amino acids. The CDR3 loop is CASSLEGTGPYEQYF. DNA for the CDR3: TGCGCCAGCAGCTTGGAAGGGACAGGGCCCTACGAGCAGTACTTC.

The genes are TRBV11-2 and TRBJ2-7; 9 bases line up with TRBD1. The CDR3 is 15 residues long. Per germline, CDR1 SGHAT and CDR2 FQNNGV. V lost 5 bases and J lost 5; bases outside the gene matches: 10. CDR3 nucleotides: TGTGCCAGCAGCGCCATACAGGGGGCTTTCCACGAGCAGTACTTC. Its protein is CASSAIQGAFHEQYF.

The chain has TRBV5-1 and TRBJ2-1; TRBD2 is a possible D gene (5 bases). Germline CDR1 and CDR2: SGHRS and YFSETQ. Trimming removed 0 bases from V and 10 bases from J, with 8 bases in between. The CDR3 totals 12 residues. DNA of the CDR3: TGCGCCAGCAGCTTGGCGGGATCGGAGCAGTTCTTC. This gives the protein CASSLAGSEQFF. Full variable domain (missing parts from reference TRBV5-1 and TRBJ2-1): KAGVTQTPRYLIKTRGQQVTLSCSPISGHRSVSWYQQTPGQGLQFLFEYFSETQRNKGNFPGRFSGRQFSNSRSEMNVSTLELGDSALYLCASSLAGSEQFFGPGTRLTVL.

The J gene is TRBJ2-7, the V gene TRBV10-3, with 10 bases lining up with TRBD1. V lost 3 bases and J lost 2; bases outside the gene matches: 13. The CDR3 is 18 amino acids. In germline, CDR1 is ENHRY, CDR2 SYGVKD. This chain's CDR3 is CAISDSDSGTGDPYEQYF. The DNA of the CDR3 is TGTGCCATCAGTGATTCCGATTCCGGGACAGGGGACCCCTACGAGCAGTACTTC.

The chain has TRBV11-2 and TRBJ1-1, with 7 bases fitting TRBD1. After removal of 5 bases from V and 6 bases from J, the junction contained 9 bases not matched to a gene. The CDR3 sequence is 14 residues long. In germline, CDR1 is SGHAT, CDR2 FQNNGV. The CDR3 coding sequence is TGTGCCAGCAGCCCGGACAGGAGGGGATCTGAAGCTTTCTTT. As protein: CASSPDRRGSEAFF. The whole variable domain, filled in from reference TRBV11-2 and TRBJ1-1, reads EAGVAQSPRYKIIEKRQSVAFWCNPISGHATLYWYQQILGQGPKLLIQFQNNGVVDDSQLPKDRFSAERLKGVDSTLKIQPAKLEDSAVYLCASSPDRRGSEAFFGQGTRLTVV.

V gene TRBV29-1 combines with J gene TRBJ2-1, with a possible D match to TRBD2 (6 bases). Trimming removed 8 bases at V and 8 bases at J, with 16 bases between. Germline-derived CDR1 and CDR2 are SQVTM and ANQGSEA. The CDR3 has 12 residues. The CDR3 DNA is TGCAGCACTGGGGGGAGGAGGGATGAGCAGTTCTTC. It yields the protein CSTGGRRDEQFF.

The rearrangement uses TRBV5-1 and TRBJ1-1, with D possibly matching TRBD1 (5 bases). V was trimmed by 3 bases and J by 0 bases, leaving 6 bases between them. The CDR3 is 13 residues long. Germline values: CDR1 SGHRS, CDR2 YFSETQ. In DNA, the CDR3 is TGCGCCAGCAGCTACAGGCTGAACACTGAAGCTTTCTTT. Protein sequence: CASSYRLNTEAFF.

The chain couples TRBV5-6 to TRBJ1-1; maybe TRBD1 (5 bases). The CDR3 loop spans 16 amino acids. Germline V gives CDR1 SGHDT, CDR2 YYEEEE. V was clipped by 5 bases and J by 1 base, with 18 bases between them. The CDR3 here is CASRRYRQGTNTEAFF. CDR3 sequence (DNA): TGTGCCAGCAGACGATACCGGCAGGGAACGAACACTGAAGCTTTCTTT.

The chain combines TRBV5-1 with TRBJ1-2; D is possibly TRBD1 (5 bases). Trimming took 4 bases from V and 5 from J, leaving 21 bases between them. The CDR3 has 16 residues. Germline CDR1 is SGHRS and CDR2 is YFSETQ. The chain's CDR3 is CASSPWGLGRAYGYTF. The CDR3 DNA reads TGCGCCAGCAGCCCCTGGGGCTTGGGCAGGGCTTATGGCTACACCTTC. The variable domain in full, with the rest retrieved from reference TRBV5-1 and TRBJ1-2, is KAGVTQTPRYLIKTRGQQVTLSCSPISGHRSVSWYQQTPGQGLQFLFEYFSETQRNKGNFPGRFSGRQFSNSRSEMNVSTLELGDSALYLCASSPWGLGRAYGYTFGSGTRLTVV.

V usage is TRBV5-1 and J usage is TRBJ2-3; D might be TRBD1 (5 bases). Germline V gene lookup returns CDR1 SGHRS and CDR2 YFSETQ. V was pared by 7 bases and J by 8 bases, with 11 bases between. The CDR3 covers 11 residues. The CDR3 sequence is CASGLQGTQYF. The DNA of the CDR3 is TGCGCCAGCGGGTTGCAGGGTACGCAGTATTTT.

J is TRBJ2-2 and V is TRBV14; D perhaps matches TRBD2 (5 bases). Germline loops: CDR1 SGHDN, CDR2 FVKESK. V lost 4 bases to trimming and J lost 8 bases, with 14 bases between them. The CDR3 sequence is 14 residues long. The CDR3 DNA reads as TGTGCCAGCAGCCCTCGGACTTTCGGGGGGGAGCTGTTTTTT. This encodes CASSPRTFGGELFF.

A single count supports this clone. CDR3 residues: CASIETGGAVDTQYF. As DNA, the CDR3 is TGCGCCAGCATTGAAACAGGGGGCGCGGTAGATACGCAGTATTTT. The chain couples TRBV10-1 to TRBJ2-3; 9 bases fit TRBD1. The CDR3 has 15 amino acids. V gave up 7 bases and J gave up 5 bases; unmatched junction bases: 10. CDR1 is WNHNN, CDR2 SYGVQD, per germline (reference sequence).

The chain carries TRBV10-1 and TRBJ1-1; no definite D call. This CDR3 comprises 15 residues. CDR1 and CDR2 (germline): WNHNN, SYGVQD (reference sequence). V lost 8 bases and J lost 3, with 19 bases in between. CDR3 in amino acids: CASLIRPQAHTEAFF. Written as DNA, the CDR3 is TGCGCCAGCTTAATTCGGCCCCAGGCGCACACTGAAGCTTTCTTT.

The chain employs TRBV1 and TRBJ2-3; the DNA was not compared with TRBD2, the D call given in the table. TRBV1 is a known pseudogene. This CDR3 region has 17 residues. The CDR3 DNA follows: TGCACCAGCAGCCAAGACATCCAGCGGGGATGGCCGGGTACGCAGTATTTT. Translating gives CTSSQDIQRGWPGTQYF.

The chain couples TRBV5-6 to TRBJ1-5; no reliable D call. This CDR3 contains 14 residues. CDR1 is SGHDT, CDR2 YYEEEE, per germline. The germline V and J ends were trimmed by 3 bases and 6 bases, with 13 bases remaining between them. CDR3 protein: CASSWEVSGQPQHF. DNA for the CDR3: TGTGCCAGCAGCTGGGAGGTTTCGGGTCAGCCCCAGCATTTT.

The chain links TRBV19 to TRBJ1-2; 12 bases agree with TRBD1. The germline V gene has CDR1 LNHDA and CDR2 SQIVND (reference sequence). The CDR3 runs to 16 residues. V lost 10 bases, J lost 8 bases, and 17 bases stayed unmatched. In DNA, the CDR3 is TGTGCCATCCAGACTACCCGGGACAGGGGGCTTGAAGGCTACACCTTC. Amino acid sequence: CAIQTTRDRGLEGYTF.

V is TRBV4-1 and J is TRBJ1-4; no clear D. V lost 1 base and J lost 2, with 8 bases in between. This CDR3 region has 15 residues. Germline loops: CDR1 MGHRA, CDR2 YSYEKL. This chain's CDR3 is CASSQVSSTNEKLFF. The CDR3 DNA sequence: TGCGCCAGCAGCCAAGTATCAAGCACTAATGAAAAACTGTTTTTT.

The gene calls are TRBV10-1 and TRBJ1-1, with D maybe TRBD1 (6 bases). The V gene's germline CDR1 is WNHNN and CDR2 SYGVQD (reference sequence). The germline V and J ends were trimmed by 5 bases and 8 bases, with 9 bases remaining between them. The CDR3 is 11 residues long. CDR3 sequence reads: CASSQGSEAFF. The CDR3 DNA sequence: TGCGCCAGCAGTCAGGGGTCGGAAGCTTTCTTT.

The chain recombines TRBV21-1 with TRBJ1-1; no check of the table's D call, TRBD1, against the DNA was made. TRBV21-1 corresponds to a pseudogene. This CDR3 contains 18 residues. CDR3 DNA: TGTGCCAGCAGCAAGGGCCCCGAAAGATGGACAGGGTGGACTGAAGCTTTCTTT. Protein product: CASSKGPERWTGWTEAFF.

The V and J genes are TRBV7-9 and TRBJ2-1; TRBD2 is a possible D gene (6 bases). Trimming took 3 bases from V and 8 from J, leaving 23 bases between them. The CDR3 runs to 17 residues. Germline assignment: CDR1 SEHNR and CDR2 FQNEAQ (reference sequence). The CDR3 region has the DNA TGTGCCAGCAGCTTCATAGGGCGGGAAGTTTGGGCGTATGAGCAGTTCTTC. Amino acid sequence: CASSFIGREVWAYEQFF.

The chain employs TRBV5-4 and TRBJ2-1, with D possibly being TRBD2 (6 bases). The CDR3 loop spans 15 amino acids. V dropped 6 bases and J dropped 4 bases, with 17 bases sitting between them. Germline CDR1 is SGHNT and CDR2 is YYREEE (reference sequence). The CDR3 DNA reads as TGTGCCAGCACCTCCCGAGCGGGTAGTTACAATGAGCAGTTCTTC. This codes for CASTSRAGSYNEQFF.

The chain carries TRBV11-2 and TRBJ2-4; D remains unclear. This CDR3 region has 14 residues. Trimming took off 1 base at V and 2 bases at J, with 6 bases between the two ends. Germline V CDR1 and CDR2: SGHAT, FQNNGV. For the CDR3, the DNA is TGTGCCAGCAGCTTAGTACAGTCCAAAAACATTCAGTACTTC. Protein product: CASSLVQSKNIQYF.

This clone was observed a handful of times. This chain connects TRBV5-1 to TRBJ1-1; D is perhaps TRBD1 (5 bases). This CDR3 is 15 amino acids long. V shed 3 bases and J shed 1 base, with 13 bases lying between them. Germline values: CDR1 SGHRS, CDR2 YFSETQ. The CDR3 loop reads CASSSGTGQNTEAFF. The CDR3, as DNA: TGCGCCAGCAGCTCCGGAACTGGACAGAACACTGAAGCTTTCTTT.

The rearrangement joins TRBV29-1 to TRBJ1-2; no definite D call. The CDR3 consists of 9 residues. Germline V CDR1 and CDR2: SQVTM, ANQGSEA. V lost 6 bases and J 7 bases, leaving 6 bases between the germline ends. CDR3 in DNA: TGCAGCGTCGAGGGTGGCTACACCTTC. Its translation: CSVEGGYTF.

V usage is TRBV6-5 and J usage is TRBJ1-3; 11 bases agree with TRBD1. V gave up 6 bases and J gave up 10 bases; unmatched junction bases: 8. In germline, CDR1 is MNHEY, CDR2 SVGAGI. This CDR3 contains 14 residues. CDR3 DNA sequence: TGTGCCAGCAGCCTAGGACAGGGGGCGCATACCATATATTTT. Amino acid sequence: CASSLGQGAHTIYF.